This is a list of T cell receptor beta chains from one sample in a study of T cell repertoires in ileal Crohn's disease. Profiled with immunoSEQ multiplex PCR; TCRdb holds only in-frame clones, not every one. The sample carries 25,000 to 35,000 clones, around 80% recorded once. Material for sequencing was ileal tissue. The receptors here all came from an adult with Crohn's disease. The CDR3 runs from the conserved cysteine through the conserved F or W. The D gene is left open where the match is weak. Only some rows state a clone size, as once, few, many or a class for expanded clones.

abundance	v_gene	d_gene	j_gene	CDR3aa	CDR3nt
-	TRBV7-3	-	TRBJ2-3	CASSPDTGVGTDTQYF	TGTGCCAGCAGCCCGGACACGGGGGTGGGCACAGATACGCAGTATTTT
once	TRBV7-2	TRBD2	TRBJ2-5	CASSLGTSGRRGTQYF	TGTGCCAGCAGCTTGGGGACTAGCGGCAGGAGAGGGACCCAGTACTTC
-	TRBV6-5	-	TRBJ1-1	CASSVRGYTEAFF	TGTGCCAGCAGCGTCAGGGGTTACACTGAAGCTTTCTTT
-	TRBV7-6	-	TRBJ2-2	CASRLTVQGSGELFF	TGTGCCAGCAGACTTACCGTCCAGGGGTCCGGGGAGCTGTTTTTT
-	TRBV7-3	TRBD1	TRBJ2-3	CASSRQGGDTQYF	TGTGCCAGCAGCCGACAGGGTGGGGATACGCAGTATTTT
-	TRBV19	-	TRBJ2-6	CASSITKTYSSGANVLTF	TGTGCCAGTAGTATAACCAAGACCTACAGTTCAGGGGCCAACGTCCTGACTTTC
-	TRBV27	-	TRBJ1-1	CASSLTRAPEAFF	TGTGCCAGCAGTCTTACCAGGGCCCCTGAAGCTTTCTTT
-	TRBV19	-	TRBJ1-1	CASSQTSGDTEAFF	TGTGCCAGTAGTCAAACTTCAGGGGACACTGAAGCTTTCTTT
few	TRBV11-2	-	TRBJ1-6	CASSLPAPGGYAPLHF	TGTGCCAGCAGCTTACCAGCCCCGGGGGGGTACGCACCCCTCCACTTT
-	TRBV7-2	-	TRBJ2-7	CASSTHTGTEQYF	TGTGCCAGCAGCACCCATACAGGGACGGAGCAGTACTTC
-	TRBV5-1	TRBD1	TRBJ1-2	CASSPNRQGNYGYTF	TGCGCCAGCAGCCCCAACCGACAGGGAAACTATGGCTACACCTTC
-	TRBV12-2	-	TRBJ2-7	CASRLAGGYEQYF	TGTGCAAGTCGCTTAGCGGGGGGTTACGAGCAGTACTTC
-	TRBV7-2	TRBD1	TRBJ1-6	CASSLQGRNSPLHF	TGTGCCAGCAGCCTACAGGGGCGGAATTCACCCCTCCACTTT
few	TRBV29-1	TRBD1	TRBJ1-1	CSVPTTGYTEAFF	TGCAGCGTTCCGACGACAGGGTACACTGAAGCTTTCTTT
-	TRBV5-4	TRBD2	TRBJ2-5	CASSPGGKQETQYF	TGTGCCAGCAGCCCGGGGGGGAAGCAAGAGACCCAGTACTTC
-	TRBV29-1	TRBD1	TRBJ2-7	CSVGQGEYEQYF	TGCAGCGTGGGACAGGGAGAGTACGAGCAGTACTTC
-	TRBV12-2	-	TRBJ2-1	CASRLATASWIFYEQFF	TGTGCAAGTCGCTTAGCCACGGCTAGCTGGATTTTCTATGAGCAGTTCTTC
once	TRBV29-1	TRBD1	TRBJ2-2	CSVDSGQGTGELFF	TGCAGCGTTGATTCGGGACAGGGTACCGGGGAGCTGTTTTTT
-	TRBV19	-	TRBJ1-6	CASTLDSSYNSPLHF	TGTGCCAGTACCCTCGACAGCTCCTATAATTCACCCCTCCACTTT
once	TRBV11-2	-	TRBJ2-7	CASSPSGFYEQYF	TGTGCCAGCAGCCCGTCAGGGTTTTACGAGCAGTACTTC
-	TRBV9	-	TRBJ2-7	CASSVGSWPYEQYF	TGTGCCAGCAGCGTAGGTAGCTGGCCCTACGAGCAGTACTTC
-	TRBV5-1	TRBD1	TRBJ1-2	CASSLATGGYYGYTF	TGCGCCAGCAGCTTGGCAACAGGGGGCTACTATGGCTACACCTTC
-	TRBV5-6	-	TRBJ2-3	CASSLRGGGLTDTQYF	TGTGCCAGCAGCCTTCGAGGGGGGGGGTTGACAGATACGCAGTATTTT
-	TRBV2	-	TRBJ1-1	CASYPKNMNTEAFF	TGTGCCAGCTACCCAAAGAACATGAACACTGAAGCTTTCTTT
-	TRBV2	-	TRBJ2-2	CASSRPGRGTRAGELFF	TGTGCCAGCAGCCGCCCGGGACGCGGGACGAGGGCCGGGGAGCTGTTTTTT
-	TRBV9	-	TRBJ2-1	CASSVAPGTSYNEQFF	TGTGCCAGCAGCGTAGCTCCCGGGACTTCCTACAATGAGCAGTTCTTC
-	TRBV7-9	TRBD2	TRBJ2-1	CASSVGTSGGPNEQFF	TGTGCCAGCAGCGTCGGGACTAGCGGGGGACCCAATGAGCAGTTCTTC
-	TRBV7-9	TRBD2	TRBJ2-7	CASSQTGLNEQYF	TGTGCCAGCAGCCAAACGGGACTAAACGAGCAGTACTTC